The TCR beta chain described here comes from a study of preoperative IRX-2 immunotherapy in early breast cancer. Treatment in this sample: preoperative locoregional IRX-2 cytokine immunotherapy. Preoperative locoregional IRX-2 cytokine immunotherapy was tested in the phase Ib source study. V shed 6 bases and J shed 2 bases, with 10 bases lying between them. Germline V lookup: CDR1 MDHEN, CDR2 SYDVKM. The CDR3 is made up of 13 amino acids. Libraries were prepared by immunoSEQ multiplex PCR; TCRdb keeps only in-frame clonotypes and omits some of them. Among 40,000 or so clones listed, about 94% were seen once. This clone has a single count.

The chain carries TRBV28 and TRBJ1-2, with unresolved D. This sequence originates from a human donor with breast cancer. Material: tumor tissue, obtained after IRX-2 immunotherapy. DNA for the CDR3: TGTGCCAGCAGAGGACGGGCCAACTATGGCTACACCTTC. It translates to CASRGRANYGYTF.